The source of this T cell receptor beta chain is a study of naive and memory T cell subsets. The beta constant-region primer was an equimolar mix of two oligonucleotides covering TRBC1 and TRBC2. Nested alpha and beta constant-region primers with the SP2 primer drove four PCR rounds on ligated cDNA. Using its own MiXCR run on the UMI-ligation and nested PCR reads, TCRdb lists one record per CDR3 protein. The sample contains 100,000 to 150,000 distinct CDR3 sequences, roughly 36% of which appear only once. Trimming took off 6 bases at V and 4 bases at J, with 8 bases between the two ends. This CDR3 is built from 12 residues. Per the germline V gene, CDR1 is KGHSH and CDR2 is LQKENI. This clonotype was seen only a few times.

This sequence was found in a human donor in good health. Sequencing was performed on central memory CD4+ T cells from blood. This chain uses TRBV18 with TRBJ2-3, with TRBD2 as a possible D gene (6 bases). The CDR3 spells CASSQRADTQYF. CDR3 DNA: TGTGCCAGCTCCCAGCGGGCAGATACGCAGTATTTT.